The following is a TCR beta chain sequence with its context. Assay: immunoSEQ multiplex PCR; the TCRdb copy retains only in-frame clones and omits some. This table holds about 150,000 clones, approximately 85% found once. The data originate from a study of blood T cell repertoires in COVID-19. The CDR3 consists of 15 residues. Germline-derived CDR1 and CDR2 are MNHNY and SVGAGI (reference sequence). Trimming took off 5 bases at V and 0 bases at J, with 8 bases between the two ends. Sequenced: peripheral blood. The clonotype originates from a man aged 60 to 69 with COVID-19, enrolled during active disease. The chain has TRBV6-6 and TRBJ1-6; D not certain. CDR3 region: CASSRDTSYNSPLHF. The CDR3 bases are TGTGCCAGCAGTCGTGACACCTCCTATAATTCACCCCTCCACTTT.